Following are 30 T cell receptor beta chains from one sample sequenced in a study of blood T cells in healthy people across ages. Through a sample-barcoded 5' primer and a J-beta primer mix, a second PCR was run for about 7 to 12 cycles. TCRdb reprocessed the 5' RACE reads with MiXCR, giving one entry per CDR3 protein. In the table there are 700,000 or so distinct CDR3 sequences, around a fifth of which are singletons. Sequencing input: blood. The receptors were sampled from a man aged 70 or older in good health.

Written as DNA, the CDR3 is TGCGCCAGCCAAGGGACTAGCGGCGAGCAGTTCTTC. It is translated as CASQGTSGEQFF. The chain combines TRBV5-1 with TRBJ2-1; 11 bases match TRBD2. Trimming cost V 7 bases and J 10 bases; bases outside gene matches: 4. Germline lookup yields CDR1 SGHRS and CDR2 YFSETQ. The CDR3 has 12 amino acids.

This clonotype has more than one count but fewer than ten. This chain's CDR3 is CASSLAGRTGQFF. The CDR3 nucleotides are TGTGCCAGCAGTTTAGCCGGAAGGACAGGACAGTTCTTC. This rearrangement joins TRBV12-3 or TRBV12-4 to TRBJ2-7; 7 bases are shared with TRBD1. The better agreement between TRBJ2-1 and the DNA end casts doubt on the J call. The CDR3 spans 13 residues.

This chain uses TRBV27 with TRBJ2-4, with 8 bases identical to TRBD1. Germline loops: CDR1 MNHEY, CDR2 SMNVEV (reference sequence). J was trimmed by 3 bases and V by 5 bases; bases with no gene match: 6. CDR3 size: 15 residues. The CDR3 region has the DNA TGTGCCAGCAGTCAGTTTACAGGGGGCAAAAACATTCAGTACTTC. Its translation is CASSQFTGGKNIQYF.

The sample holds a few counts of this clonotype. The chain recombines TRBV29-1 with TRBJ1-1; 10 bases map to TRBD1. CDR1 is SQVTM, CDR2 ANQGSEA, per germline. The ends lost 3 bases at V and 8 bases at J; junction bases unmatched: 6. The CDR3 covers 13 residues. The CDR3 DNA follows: TGCAGCGTTGATCGGACAGGGGGTATCGAAGCTTTCTTT. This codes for CSVDRTGGIEAFF.

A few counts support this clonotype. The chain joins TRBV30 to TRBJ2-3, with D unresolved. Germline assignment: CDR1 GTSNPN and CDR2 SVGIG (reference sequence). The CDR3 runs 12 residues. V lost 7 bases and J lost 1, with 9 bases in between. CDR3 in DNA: TGTGCCTCGACGCTGCGCACAGATACGCAGTATTTT. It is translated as CASTLRTDTQYF.

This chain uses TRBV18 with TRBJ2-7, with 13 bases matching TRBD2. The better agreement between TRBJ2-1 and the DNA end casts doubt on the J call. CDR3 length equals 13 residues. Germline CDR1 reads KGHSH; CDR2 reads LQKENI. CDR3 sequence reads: CASGTSGVNEQFF. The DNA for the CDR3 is TGTGCCAGCGGGACTAGCGGGGTTAATGAGCAGTTCTTC.

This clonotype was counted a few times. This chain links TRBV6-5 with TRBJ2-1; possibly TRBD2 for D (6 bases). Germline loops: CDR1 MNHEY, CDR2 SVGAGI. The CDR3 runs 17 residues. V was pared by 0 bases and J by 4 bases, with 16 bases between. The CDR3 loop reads CASSYSSAGTLYNEQFF. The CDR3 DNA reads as TGTGCCAGCAGTTACTCGAGCGCGGGAACCCTATACAATGAGCAGTTCTTC.

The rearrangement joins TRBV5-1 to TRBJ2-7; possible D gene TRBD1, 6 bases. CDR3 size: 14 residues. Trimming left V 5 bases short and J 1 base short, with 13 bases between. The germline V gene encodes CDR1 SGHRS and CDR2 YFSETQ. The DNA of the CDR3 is TGCGCCAGCAGATTGCAGACAGGATCCTACGAGCAGTACTTC. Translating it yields CASRLQTGSYEQYF.

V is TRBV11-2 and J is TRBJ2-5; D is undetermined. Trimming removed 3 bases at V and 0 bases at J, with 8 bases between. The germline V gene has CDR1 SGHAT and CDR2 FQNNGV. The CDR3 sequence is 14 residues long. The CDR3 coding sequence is TGTGCCAGCAGCTTGACGGTGTACCAAGAGACCCAGTACTTC. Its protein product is CASSLTVYQETQYF.

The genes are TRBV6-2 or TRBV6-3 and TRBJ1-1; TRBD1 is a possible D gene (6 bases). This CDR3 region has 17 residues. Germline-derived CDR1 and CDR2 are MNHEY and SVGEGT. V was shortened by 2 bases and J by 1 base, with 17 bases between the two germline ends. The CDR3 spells CASSYDFFSRGNTEAFF. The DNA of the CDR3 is TGTGCCAGCAGTTACGACTTTTTCTCCAGGGGGAACACTGAAGCTTTCTTT.

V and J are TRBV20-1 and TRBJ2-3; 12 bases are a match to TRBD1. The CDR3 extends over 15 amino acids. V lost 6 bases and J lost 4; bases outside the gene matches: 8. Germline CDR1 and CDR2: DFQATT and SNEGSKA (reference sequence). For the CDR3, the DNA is TGCAGTGCCCGGAGGGGACAGGGGGCTGCAGATACGCAGTATTTT. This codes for CSARRGQGAADTQYF.

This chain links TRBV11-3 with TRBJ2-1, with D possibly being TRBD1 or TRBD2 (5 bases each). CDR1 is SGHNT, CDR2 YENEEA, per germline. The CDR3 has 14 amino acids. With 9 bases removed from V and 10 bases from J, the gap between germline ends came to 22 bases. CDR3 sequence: CASGLGVYNVEQFF. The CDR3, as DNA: TGTGCCAGTGGGCTGGGGGTCTACAATGTGGAGCAGTTCTTC.

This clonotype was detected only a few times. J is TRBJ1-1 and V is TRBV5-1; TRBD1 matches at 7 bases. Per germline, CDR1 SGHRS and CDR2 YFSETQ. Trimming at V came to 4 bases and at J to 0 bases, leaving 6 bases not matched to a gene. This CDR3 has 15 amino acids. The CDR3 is CASSTLDRVNTEAFF. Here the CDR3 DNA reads TGCGCCAGCAGCACCTTAGACAGGGTGAACACTGAAGCTTTCTTT.

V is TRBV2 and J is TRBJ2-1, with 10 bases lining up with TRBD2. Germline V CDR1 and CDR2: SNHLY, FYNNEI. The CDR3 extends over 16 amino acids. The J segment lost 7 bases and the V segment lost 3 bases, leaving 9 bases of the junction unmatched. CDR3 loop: CASSDRLAGVGNEQFF. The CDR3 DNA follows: TGTGCCAGCAGTGATCGGCTAGCGGGGGTGGGGAATGAGCAGTTCTTC.

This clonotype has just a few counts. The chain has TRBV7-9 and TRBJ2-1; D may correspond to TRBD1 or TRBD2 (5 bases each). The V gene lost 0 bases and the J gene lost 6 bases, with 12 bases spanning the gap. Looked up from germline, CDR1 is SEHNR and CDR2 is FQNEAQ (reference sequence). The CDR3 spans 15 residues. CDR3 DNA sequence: TGTGCCAGCAGCTTAGCAGGGACCTACAGCAATGAGCAGTTCTTC. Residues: CASSLAGTYSNEQFF.

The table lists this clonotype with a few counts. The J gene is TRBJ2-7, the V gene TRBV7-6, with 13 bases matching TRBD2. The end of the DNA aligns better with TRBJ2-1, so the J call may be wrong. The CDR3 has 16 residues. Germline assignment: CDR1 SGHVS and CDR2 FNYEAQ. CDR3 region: CASSLVGTSGTNEQFF. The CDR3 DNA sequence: TGTGCCAGCAGCTTAGTCGGGACTAGCGGGACAAATGAGCAGTTCTTC.

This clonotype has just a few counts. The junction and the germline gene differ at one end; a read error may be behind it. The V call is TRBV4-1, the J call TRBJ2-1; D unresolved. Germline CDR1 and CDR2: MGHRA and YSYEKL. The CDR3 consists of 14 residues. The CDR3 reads CASSQDSADNGQFF. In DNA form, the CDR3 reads TGCGCCAGCAGCCAAGATTCTGCCGACAATGGGCAGTTCTTC.

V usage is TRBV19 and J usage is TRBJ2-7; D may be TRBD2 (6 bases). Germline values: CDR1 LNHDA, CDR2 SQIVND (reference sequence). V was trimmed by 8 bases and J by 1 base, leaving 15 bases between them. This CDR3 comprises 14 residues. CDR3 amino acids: CASSTGGDSYEQYV. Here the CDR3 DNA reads TGTGCCAGTTCCACCGGAGGGGATTCCTACGAGCAGTACGTC.

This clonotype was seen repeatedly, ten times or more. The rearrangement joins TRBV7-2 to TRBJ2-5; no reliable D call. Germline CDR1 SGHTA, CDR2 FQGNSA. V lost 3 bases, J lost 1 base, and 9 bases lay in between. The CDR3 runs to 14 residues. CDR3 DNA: TGTGCCAGCAGCTTCGGCGGTAGCCAAGAGACCCAGTACTTC. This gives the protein CASSFGGSQETQYF.

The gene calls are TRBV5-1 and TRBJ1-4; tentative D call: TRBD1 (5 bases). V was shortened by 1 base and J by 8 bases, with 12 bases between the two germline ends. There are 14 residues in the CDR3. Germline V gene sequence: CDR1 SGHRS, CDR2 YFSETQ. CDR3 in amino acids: CASSLLAGSEKLFF. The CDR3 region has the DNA TGCGCCAGCAGCTTGTTGGCAGGGAGCGAAAAACTGTTTTTT.

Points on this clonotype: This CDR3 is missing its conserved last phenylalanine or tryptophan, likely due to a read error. CDR3 sequence (DNA): TGCGCCAGCAGCCAAGATCGGGGAGGGGACACTGAAGCTTTCCTT. It is translated as CASSQDRGGDTEAFL. The V and J genes are TRBV4-1 and TRBJ1-1; D is possibly TRBD1 (5 bases). Trimming cost V 0 bases and J 3 bases, with 11 bases left between them. The germline gives CDR1 MGHRA, CDR2 YSYEKL. This CDR3 is 15 amino acids long.

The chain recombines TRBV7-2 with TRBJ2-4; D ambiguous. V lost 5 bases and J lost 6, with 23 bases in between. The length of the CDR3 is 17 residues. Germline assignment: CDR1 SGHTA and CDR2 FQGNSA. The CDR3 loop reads CASSITSVHLMGNIQYF. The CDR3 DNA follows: TGTGCCAGCAGCATAACCTCGGTACACCTAATGGGAAACATTCAGTACTTC.

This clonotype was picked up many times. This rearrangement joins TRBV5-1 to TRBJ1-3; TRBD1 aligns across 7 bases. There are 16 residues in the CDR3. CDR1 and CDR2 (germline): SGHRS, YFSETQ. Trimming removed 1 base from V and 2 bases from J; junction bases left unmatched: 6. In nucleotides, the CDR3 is TGCGCCAGCAGCTTGTTCGTCCAGGGGGCTGGAAACACCATATATTTT. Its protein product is CASSLFVQGAGNTIYF.

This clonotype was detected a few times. The CDR3 bases are TGTGCCAGCAGTTTTCGTGATGAGCAGTTCTTC. It codes for CASSFRDEQFF. The gene calls are TRBV12-3 or TRBV12-4 and TRBJ2-5; D gene unclear. The J call may be wrong; the DNA end is better matched by TRBJ2-1. The CDR3 is 11 residues long.

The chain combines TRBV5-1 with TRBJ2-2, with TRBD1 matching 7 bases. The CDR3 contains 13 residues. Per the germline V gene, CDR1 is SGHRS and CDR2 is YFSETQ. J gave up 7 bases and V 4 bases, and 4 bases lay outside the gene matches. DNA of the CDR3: TGCGCCAGCAGCCGTGACAGGGTCGGGGAGCTGTTTTTT. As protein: CASSRDRVGELFF.

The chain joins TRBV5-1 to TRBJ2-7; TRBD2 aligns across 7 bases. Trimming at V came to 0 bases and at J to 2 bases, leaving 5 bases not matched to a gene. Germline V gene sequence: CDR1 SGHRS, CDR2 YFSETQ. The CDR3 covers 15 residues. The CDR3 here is CASSLDGGTAYEQYF. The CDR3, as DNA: TGCGCCAGCAGCTTGGACGGGGGGACGGCCTACGAGCAGTACTTC.

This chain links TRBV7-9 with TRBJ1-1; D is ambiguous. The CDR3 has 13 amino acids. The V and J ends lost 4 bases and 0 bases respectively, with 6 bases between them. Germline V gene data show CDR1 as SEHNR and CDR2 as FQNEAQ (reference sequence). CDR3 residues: CASSSELNTEAFF. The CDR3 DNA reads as TGTGCCAGCAGCTCCGAGTTGAACACTGAAGCTTTCTTT.

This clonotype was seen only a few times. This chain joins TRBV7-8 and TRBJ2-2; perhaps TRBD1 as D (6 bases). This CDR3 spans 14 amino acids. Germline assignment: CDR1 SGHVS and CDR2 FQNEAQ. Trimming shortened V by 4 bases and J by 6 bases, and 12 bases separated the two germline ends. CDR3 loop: CASSSRTAPGELFF. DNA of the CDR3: TGTGCCAGCAGCTCGAGGACAGCCCCCGGGGAGCTGTTTTTT.

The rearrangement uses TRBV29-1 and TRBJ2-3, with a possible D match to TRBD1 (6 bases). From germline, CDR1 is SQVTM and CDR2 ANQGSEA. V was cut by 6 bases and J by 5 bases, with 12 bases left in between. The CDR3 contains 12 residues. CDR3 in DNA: TGCAGCGTCACGTCAGGGGTAGATACGCAGTATTTT. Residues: CSVTSGVDTQYF.

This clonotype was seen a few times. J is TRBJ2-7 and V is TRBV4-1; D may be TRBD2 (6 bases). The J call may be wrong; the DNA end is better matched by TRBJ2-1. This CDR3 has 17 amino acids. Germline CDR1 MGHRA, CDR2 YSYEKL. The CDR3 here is CASSQDHLRENYNEQFF. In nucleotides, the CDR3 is TGCGCCAGCAGCCAAGATCATTTGCGGGAAAACTACAATGAGCAGTTCTTC.